The clone carrying this T cell receptor beta chain was recorded a few times. The antigen is undetermined. Other nucleotide sequences from this sample produce the same CDR3. The data stem from a study of shared clonotypes between healthy human individuals. Study-wide background: The plates for each donor numbered three CD4 naive, three CD4 memory, two CD8 naive and one CD8 memory.

Genomic DNA of every subset was divided equally among multiple immunoSEQ plates. In the study's own analysis: ImmunoSEQ only sent back junction sequences with no quality scores, so filtering was done differently. Here immunoSEQ multiplex PCR was the method, and the copy in TCRdb shows in-frame clones only, minus some. Clonal size and the V and J genes are those of that table, whereas D and trimming came from the DNA. In the table there are 2 million to 2.5 million clones, 92% of which are singletons. Germline assignment: CDR1 SNHLY and CDR2 FYNNEI. The CDR3 extends over 13 amino acids. V dropped 7 bases and J dropped 1 base, with 8 bases sitting between them. General study points: Shared clonotypes: about 4.6% naive CD4, around 3.7% naive CD8, roughly 2.2% memory CD4, 0.4% to 0.45% memory CD8.

This sequence joins TRBV2 and TRBJ1-5; D is perhaps TRBD1 (5 bases). The source is a man aged 18 to 29 in good health. Some clones in this sample may be carry-over from other donors' samples. Specimen: naive CD4+ T cells from PBMCs. The subset: CD45RA+ positively selected. CDR3 sequence reads: CASIRDSNQPQHF. The CDR3 nucleotides read TGTGCCAGCATACGGGACAGCAATCAGCCCCAGCATTTT.